Below, 3 T cell receptor beta chains from the same sample are listed, as sequenced in a study of cytomegalovirus exposure and HLA in healthy donors. Primers: 60 Vbeta forward and 13 Jbeta reverse. Libraries were prepared by immunoSEQ multiplex PCR; TCRdb keeps only in-frame clonotypes and omits some of them. This table holds tens of thousands of clones, more than 70% found once. The source material was PBMCs. The receptors were gathered from a man in his forties or fifties in good health and CMV-seronegative.

In its sample, this clone was seen once. The rearrangement joins TRBV5-4 to TRBJ2-3; D may be TRBD2 (6 bases). The ends were cut back, 2 bases at V and 2 bases at J, with 12 bases in the middle. Germline V lookup: CDR1 SGHNT, CDR2 YYREEE (reference sequence). The CDR3 is made up of 15 amino acids. CDR3 region: CASSFFGGITDTQYF. The CDR3 bases are TGTGCCAGCAGCTTTTTTGGCGGGATCACAGATACGCAGTATTTT.

This rearrangement joins TRBV28 to TRBJ1-5, with 7 bases aligning to TRBD1. CDR1 MDHEN and CDR2 SYDVKM come from the germline V gene. The length of the CDR3 is 13 residues. J gave up 12 bases and V 6 bases, and 11 bases lay outside the gene matches. DNA of the CDR3: TGTGCCAGCAGGATCCAAAACAGGGGAAACCAGCATTTT. Amino acid sequence: CASRIQNRGNQHF.

V usage is TRBV5-4 and J usage is TRBJ2-1; 9 bases agree with TRBD2. The CDR3 is 15 residues long. Trimming took 2 bases from V and 10 from J; bases not matched to a gene: 10. The germline V gene encodes CDR1 SGHNT and CDR2 YYREEE (reference sequence). The CDR3 here is CASSLLAGVLNEQFF. The CDR3 region has the DNA TGTGCCAGCAGCTTATTAGCGGGAGTACTCAACGAGCAGTTCTTC.